This is a list of T cell receptor beta chains from one sample in a study of early T cells in non-severe SARS-CoV-2 infection. TCRdb independently ran MiXCR on the 5' RACE reads; one entry per CDR3 protein. This table has 20,000 to 25,000 distinct CDR3 sequences, around 4.8% appearing once. The specimen was whole blood. Receptors were obtained from an adult who was a healthcare worker with PCR-confirmed SARS-CoV-2 infection or an uninfected control (not recorded which). Both conserved end residues are part of each CDR3. Fields, in order: J gene, V gene, D gene, clone size, CDR3 protein, CDR3 DNA. A D gene is named only where the DNA matches it firmly. Rows give clone size only sometimes, using once, few, many, or a class for an expanded clone.

j_call: TRBJ2-3; v_call: TRBV6-2/TRBV6-3; d_call: .; clone_size: medium-sized; cdr3_aa: CASRYLASLTDTQYF; cdr3_nt: TGTGCCAGCAGATACCTAGCATCGTTAACAGATACGCAGTATTTT
j_call: TRBJ2-1; v_call: TRBV18; d_call: .; clone_size: many; cdr3_aa: CASSLDNEQFF; cdr3_nt: TGTGCCAGCTCACTAGACAATGAGCAGTTCTTC
j_call: TRBJ1-3; v_call: TRBV4-2; d_call: TRBD1; clone_size: medium-sized; cdr3_aa: CASSQISQGASGNTIYF; cdr3_nt: TGTGCCAGCAGCCAAATATCACAGGGGGCCTCTGGAAACACCATATATTTT
j_call: TRBJ2-7; v_call: TRBV29-1; d_call: .; clone_size: many; cdr3_aa: CSVEDRGSYEQYF; cdr3_nt: TGCAGCGTTGAAGACAGGGGCTCCTACGAGCAGTACTTC
j_call: TRBJ2-7; v_call: TRBV7-6; d_call: .; clone_size: .; cdr3_aa: CASSLWGDSTYEQYF; cdr3_nt: TGTGCCAGCAGCTTATGGGGAGACTCGACCTACGAGCAGTACTTC
j_call: TRBJ1-4; v_call: TRBV12-3/TRBV12-4; d_call: .; clone_size: many; cdr3_aa: CASSFSIPPTNEKLFF; cdr3_nt: TGTGCCAGCAGTTTTTCTATTCCGCCAACTAATGAAAAACTGTTTTTT
j_call: TRBJ2-7; v_call: TRBV29-1; d_call: TRBD1; clone_size: .; cdr3_aa: CSVLFSRDSSYEQYF; cdr3_nt: TGCAGCGTCTTGTTCTCCCGGGACAGCTCCTACGAGCAGTACTTC
j_call: TRBJ2-7; v_call: TRBV21-1; d_call: .; clone_size: many; cdr3_aa: CASSTGTSGGECEQYF; cdr3_nt: TGTGCCAGCAGCACCGGGACGAGCGGGGGGGAATGTGAGCAGTACTTC
j_call: TRBJ1-1; v_call: TRBV7-2; d_call: .; clone_size: many; cdr3_aa: CASTTKAGADTEAFF; cdr3_nt: TGTGCCAGCACCACTAAGGCAGGGGCTGACACTGAAGCTTTCTTT
j_call: TRBJ1-6; v_call: TRBV20-1; d_call: .; clone_size: many; cdr3_aa: CSAIQGSYNSPLHF; cdr3_nt: TGCAGTGCTATACAGGGATCCTATAATTCACCCCTCCACTTT
j_call: TRBJ2-7; v_call: TRBV7-2; d_call: TRBD1; clone_size: many; cdr3_aa: CASSPAGTVAYEQYF; cdr3_nt: TGTGCCAGCAGCCCCGCCGGGACAGTTGCCTACGAGCAGTACTTC
j_call: TRBJ2-1; v_call: TRBV5-1; d_call: .; clone_size: many; cdr3_aa: CASSLEGLRVYNEQFF; cdr3_nt: TGCGCCAGCAGCTTGGAGGGGCTTCGGGTCTACAATGAGCAGTTCTTC
j_call: TRBJ2-5; v_call: TRBV6-1; d_call: TRBD2; clone_size: .; cdr3_aa: CASSEGSWEGTQYF; cdr3_nt: TGTGCCAGCAGTGAAGGGAGCTGGGAGGGGACCCAGTACTTC
j_call: TRBJ1-1; v_call: TRBV12-3/TRBV12-4; d_call: .; clone_size: many; cdr3_aa: CASRPDTEAFF; cdr3_nt: TGTGCCAGCAGACCAGACACAGAAGCTTTCTTT
j_call: TRBJ2-3; v_call: TRBV9; d_call: .; clone_size: medium-sized; cdr3_aa: CASSVGITSTDTQYF; cdr3_nt: TGTGCCAGCAGCGTCGGGATCACTAGCACAGATACGCAGTATTTT
j_call: TRBJ1-1; v_call: TRBV14; d_call: .; clone_size: many; cdr3_aa: CASSQNYRGNTEAFF; cdr3_nt: TGTGCCAGCAGCCAAAATTACCGGGGAAACACTGAAGCTTTCTTT
j_call: TRBJ2-6; v_call: TRBV3-2; d_call: .; clone_size: many; cdr3_aa: CASSQDPKTGGRSGANVLTF; cdr3_nt: TGTGCCAGCAGCCAAGACCCAAAGACAGGGGGTAGGTCTGGGGCCAACGTCCTGACTTTC
j_call: TRBJ2-7; v_call: TRBV12-3/TRBV12-4; d_call: .; clone_size: many; cdr3_aa: CASSPRAFYEQYF; cdr3_nt: TGTGCCAGCAGTCCCCGGGCCTTCTACGAGCAGTACTTC
j_call: TRBJ2-5; v_call: TRBV28; d_call: .; clone_size: many; cdr3_aa: CASSPIEETQYF; cdr3_nt: TGTGCCAGCAGCCCGATAGAAGAGACCCAGTACTTC
j_call: TRBJ2-3; v_call: TRBV5-5; d_call: .; clone_size: few; cdr3_aa: CASSLVGSDTQYF; cdr3_nt: TGTGCCAGCAGCTTGGTAGGGTCCGATACGCAGTATTTT
j_call: TRBJ1-1; v_call: TRBV12-5; d_call: TRBD1; clone_size: many; cdr3_aa: CASGSVYDREGSEAFF; cdr3_nt: TGTGCTAGTGGTTCGGTTTACGACAGGGAGGGGTCTGAAGCTTTCTTT
j_call: TRBJ2-1; v_call: TRBV7-8; d_call: .; clone_size: many; cdr3_aa: CASSFTPYLGPYNEQFF; cdr3_nt: TGTGCCAGCAGCTTCACACCCTATTTGGGGCCCTACAATGAGCAGTTCTTC
j_call: TRBJ1-1; v_call: TRBV2; d_call: .; clone_size: many; cdr3_aa: CASSERRSDGTEAFF; cdr3_nt: TGTGCCAGCAGTGAGAGGCGTTCAGATGGCACTGAAGCTTTCTTT
j_call: TRBJ1-3; v_call: TRBV29-1; d_call: .; clone_size: few; cdr3_aa: CSVGLGSTGNTIYF; cdr3_nt: TGCAGCGTTGGGTTGGGGAGCACGGGAAACACCATATATTTT
j_call: TRBJ2-7; v_call: TRBV3-1; d_call: .; clone_size: .; cdr3_aa: CASSERVAEYSYEQYF; cdr3_nt: TGTGCCAGCAGCGAGAGGGTAGCGGAGTACTCCTACGAGCAGTACTTC
j_call: TRBJ2-2; v_call: TRBV20-1; d_call: .; clone_size: many; cdr3_aa: CSAPNTGELFF; cdr3_nt: TGCAGTGCCCCGAACACCGGGGAGCTGTTTTTT
j_call: TRBJ2-7; v_call: TRBV6-5; d_call: TRBD1; clone_size: medium-sized; cdr3_aa: CASSYLRGTGSYEQYF; cdr3_nt: TGTGCCAGCAGTTATCTACGCGGGACAGGGTCCTACGAGCAGTACTTC